This T cell receptor (beta chain) came from a study of naive and memory T cell subsets. Germline V CDR1 and CDR2: MNHEY, SMNVEV (reference sequence). Trimming left V 7 bases short and J 4 bases short, with 16 bases between. CDR3 length: 14 residues. Two oligonucleotides, mixed equimolar, formed the beta constant-region primer covering TRBC1 and TRBC2. Ligated cDNA was amplified by four rounds of PCR with nested alpha and beta constant-region primers and SP2. MiXCR was run by TCRdb on the UMI-ligation and nested PCR reads, yielding one entry per CDR3 protein. The sample contains tens of thousands of distinct CDR3 sequences, roughly 8.2% of which appear only once. Four subsets defined by CD45RA and CD27 were sorted after CD3, CD4, CD8 and live/dead staining. This clonotype is categorized as medium-sized. What it binds is unknown. Points from the study as a whole: Between naive and memory subsets, TCR abundance power law exponents differed. No ground truth validated the naive and memory repertoire findings.

The V gene is TRBV27, the J gene TRBJ1-2; D is uncertain. The sequencing input was central memory CD8+ T cells from blood. This sequence originates from a human donor in good health. The CDR3 DNA reads as TGTGCCAGCACCTCCTCCACTCGAGGCTATGGCTACACCTTC. Translating it yields CASTSSTRGYGYTF.